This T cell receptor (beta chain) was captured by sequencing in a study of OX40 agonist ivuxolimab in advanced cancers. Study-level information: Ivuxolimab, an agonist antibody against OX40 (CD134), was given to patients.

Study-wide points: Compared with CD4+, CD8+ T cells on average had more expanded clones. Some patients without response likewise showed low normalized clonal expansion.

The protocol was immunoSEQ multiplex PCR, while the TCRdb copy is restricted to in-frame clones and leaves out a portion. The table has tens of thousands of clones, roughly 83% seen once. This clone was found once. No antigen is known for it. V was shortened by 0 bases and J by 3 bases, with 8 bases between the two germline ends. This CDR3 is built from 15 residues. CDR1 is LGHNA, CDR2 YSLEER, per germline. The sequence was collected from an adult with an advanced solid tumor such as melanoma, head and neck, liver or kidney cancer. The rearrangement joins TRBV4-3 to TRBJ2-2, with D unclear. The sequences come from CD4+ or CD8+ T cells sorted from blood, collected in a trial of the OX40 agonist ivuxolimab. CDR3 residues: CASSQEGQYTGELFF. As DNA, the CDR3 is TGCGCCAGCAGCCAAGAGGGCCAGTACACCGGGGAGCTGTTTTTT.